This entry describes one T cell receptor (beta chain). Clones were read by immunoSEQ multiplex PCR, and TCRdb kept only the in-frame ones, dropping some. The sample carries about 110,000 clones, 75% to 90% recorded once. Between the trimmed V and J ends, which lost 1 base and 5 bases, there was a span of 11 bases. In germline, CDR1 is SGHAT, CDR2 FQNNGV. This CDR3 is built from 14 residues. This specimen belongs to a study of T cell responses to AZD1222 COVID-19 vaccine. This clonotype was sampled from an adult in good health. The chain has TRBV11-2 and TRBJ2-5, with D possibly being TRBD1 (7 bases). The sequenced sample was peripheral blood, obtained on day 0 of AZD1222 vaccination. The CDR3 loop is CASSLVRGRETQYF. CDR3 nucleotide sequence: TGTGCCAGCAGCTTAGTCAGGGGGAGGGAGACCCAGTACTTC.